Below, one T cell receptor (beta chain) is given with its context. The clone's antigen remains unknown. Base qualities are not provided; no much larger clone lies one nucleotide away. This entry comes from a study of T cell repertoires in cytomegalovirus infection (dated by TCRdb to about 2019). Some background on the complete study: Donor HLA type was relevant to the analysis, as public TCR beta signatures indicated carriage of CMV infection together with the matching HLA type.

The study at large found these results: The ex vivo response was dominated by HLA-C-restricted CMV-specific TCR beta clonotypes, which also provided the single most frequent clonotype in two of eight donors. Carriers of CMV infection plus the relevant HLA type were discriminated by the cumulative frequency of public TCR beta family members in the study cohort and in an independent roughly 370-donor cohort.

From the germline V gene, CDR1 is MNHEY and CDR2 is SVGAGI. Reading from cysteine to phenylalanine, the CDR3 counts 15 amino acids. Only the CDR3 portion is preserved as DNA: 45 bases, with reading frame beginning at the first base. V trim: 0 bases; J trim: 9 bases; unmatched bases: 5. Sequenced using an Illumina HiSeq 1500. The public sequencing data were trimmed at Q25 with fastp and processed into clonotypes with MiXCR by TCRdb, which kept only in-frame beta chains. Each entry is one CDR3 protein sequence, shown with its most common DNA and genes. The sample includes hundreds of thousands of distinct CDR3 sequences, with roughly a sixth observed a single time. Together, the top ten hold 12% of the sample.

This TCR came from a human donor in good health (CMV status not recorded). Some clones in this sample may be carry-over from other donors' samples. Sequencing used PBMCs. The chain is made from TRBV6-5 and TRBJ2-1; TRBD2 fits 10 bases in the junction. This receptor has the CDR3 CASSYSSSGGGEQFF. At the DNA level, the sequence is TGTGCCAGCAGTTACTCGTCTAGCGGGGGTGGTGAGCAGTTCTTC.